These 12 T cell receptor beta chains share one sample of origin, sequenced in a study of Graves' ophthalmopathy and Graves' hyperthyroidism. TCR beta CDR3 regions were amplified from RNA transcripts. Second-round multiplex PCR followed a first-round RT-PCR using HTBI primers. MiXCR, run by TCRdb on the multiplex PCR reads, gives a single entry per CDR3 protein. This table has 200,000 to 250,000 distinct CDR3 sequences, approximately 28% appearing once. The material sequenced was peripheral blood. All receptors derive from a man aged 45-60 years with Graves' ophthalmopathy.

This clonotype was found many times. V and J are TRBV11-1 and TRBJ1-2, with 8 bases identical to TRBD1. Germline-derived CDR1 and CDR2 are SGHAT and FQDESV (reference sequence). The CDR3 is 16 residues long. With 5 bases clipped from V and 4 bases from J, the junction kept 12 bases outside the gene matches. CDR3 sequence (DNA): TGTGCCAGCAGCCATGACAGGGGTCGGACAAGCTATGGCTACACCTTC. Protein sequence: CASSHDRGRTSYGYTF.

This clonotype has ten or more counts. The chain links TRBV12-3 or TRBV12-4 to TRBJ1-5; no firm D call. The ends were cut back, 2 bases at V and 2 bases at J, with 16 bases in the middle. The CDR3 is 17 residues long. The CDR3 here is CASSLRGGGGGNQPQHF. The CDR3 DNA reads as TGTGCCAGCAGTTTACGCGGCGGCGGCGGTGGCAATCAGCCCCAGCATTTT.

The J gene is TRBJ1-5, the V gene TRBV12-3 or TRBV12-4; maybe TRBD1 (6 bases). With 5 bases removed from V and 2 bases from J, the gap between germline ends came to 13 bases. There are 15 residues in the CDR3. CDR3 protein: CASSHGTYRNQPQHF. CDR3 nucleotides: TGTGCCAGCAGTCACGGGACATACCGCAATCAGCCCCAGCATTTT.

In its sample, this clonotype was seen many times. The V call is TRBV3-1, the J call TRBJ2-2, with a weak D call TRBD2 (5 bases). Germline loops: CDR1 LGHDT, CDR2 YNNKEL (reference sequence). V was cut by 3 bases and J by 4 bases, with 12 bases left in between. The CDR3 extends over 15 amino acids. DNA for the CDR3: TGTGCCAGCAGCCATATTCGGGGTGGCACCGGGGAGCTGTTTTTT. Protein: CASSHIRGGTGELFF.

J is TRBJ1-6 and V is TRBV12-3 or TRBV12-4; D is possibly TRBD1 (5 bases). The CDR3 is 13 residues long. The V end was cut by 3 bases, the J end by 11 bases, with 11 bases between. CDR3 nucleotides: TGTGCCAGCAGTTTTATGACGGGACCACCCCTCCACTTT. Translation gives CASSFMTGPPLHF.

This clonotype was seen ten or more times. The chain carries TRBV6-2 or TRBV6-3 and TRBJ2-7; 10 bases fit TRBD1. The CDR3 is 18 amino acids. The J segment lost 2 bases and the V segment lost 4 bases, leaving 14 bases of the junction unmatched. The V gene's germline CDR1 is MNHEY and CDR2 SVGEGT. The CDR3: CASSSSRDRGAGTYEQYF. DNA for the CDR3: TGTGCCAGCAGTTCGTCCCGGGACAGGGGAGCGGGGACCTACGAGCAGTACTTC.

This clonotype has a count of ten or more. The CDR3 DNA sequence: TGTGCCAGCAGAGCACCGTCAGTGGGGCTATTCAATCAGCCCCAGCATTTT. Protein: CASRAPSVGLFNQPQHF. V and J are TRBV28 and TRBJ1-5, with D maybe TRBD1 (5 bases). The CDR3 is 17 amino acids. Germline values: CDR1 MDHEN, CDR2 SYDVKM. V dropped 6 bases and J dropped 3 bases, with 21 bases sitting between them.

In this sample, this clonotype turned up many times. V usage is TRBV6-5 and J usage is TRBJ1-5; unclear D gene. Per the germline V gene, CDR1 is MNHEY and CDR2 is SVGAGI. The CDR3 runs 14 residues. V was shortened by 7 bases and J by 0 bases, with 10 bases between the two germline ends. CDR3 sequence: CASKGSSSNQPQHF. The CDR3 region has the DNA TGTGCCAGCAAAGGGAGTTCTAGCAATCAGCCCCAGCATTTT.

This clonotype was observed at least ten times. The CDR3 sequence: CASSYSPTGGYGYTF. The CDR3 DNA reads as TGTGCCAGCAGTTACTCGCCCACCGGGGGCTATGGCTACACCTTC. This chain connects TRBV6-5 to TRBJ1-2; TRBD1 is a possible D gene (5 bases). Deletions cut 0 bases from V and 4 bases from J, with 12 bases between. Germline V gene sequence: CDR1 MNHEY, CDR2 SVGAGI. The CDR3 length is 15 residues.

In this sample, this clonotype turned up many times. The rearrangement links TRBV28 to TRBJ2-2, with TRBD1 identical over 7 bases. The V gene's germline CDR1 is MDHEN and CDR2 SYDVKM. V lost 6 bases to trimming and J lost 3 bases; unmatched junction nucleotides: 4. This CDR3 is built from 14 residues. The CDR3 sequence: CASSGTVDTGELFF. CDR3 nucleotide sequence: TGTGCCAGCAGCGGGACAGTCGACACCGGGGAGCTGTTTTTT. Full variable domain (rest looked up from reference TRBV28 and TRBJ2-2): DVKVTQSSRYLVKRTGEKVFLECVQDMDHENMFWYRQDPGLGLRLIYFSYDVKMKEKGDIPEGYSVSREKKERFSLILESASTNQTSMYLCASSGTVDTGELFFGEGSRLTVL.

This clonotype has at least ten counts. The chain has TRBV9 and TRBJ2-5; D is perhaps TRBD1 or TRBD2 (6 bases each). V shed 2 bases and J shed 2 bases, with 13 bases lying between them. Germline V gene sequence: CDR1 SGDLS, CDR2 YYNGEE. The CDR3 totals 15 residues. The CDR3 protein is CASSVSGGRQETQYF. CDR3 DNA sequence: TGTGCCAGCAGCGTCAGTGGGGGGCGGCAAGAGACCCAGTACTTC.

This clonotype was observed at least ten times. The rearrangement uses TRBV2 and TRBJ2-3; D is uncertain. V was pared by 6 bases and J by 6 bases, with 13 bases between. Germline CDR1 and CDR2: SNHLY and FYNNEI. The CDR3 runs 13 residues. The CDR3 bases are TGTGCCAGCAGCCCCCCCAGGTCCGATACGCAGTATTTT. This translates into CASSPPRSDTQYF.